The 30 T cell receptor beta chains below all came from one sample that was sequenced in a study of OX40 agonist ivuxolimab in advanced cancers. Using immunoSEQ multiplex PCR, the repertoire was profiled, and TCRdb retains in-frame clones only, with some absent. The sample records about 53,000 clones, about 88% being singletons. The sequences come from CD4+ or CD8+ T cells sorted from blood, collected in a trial of the OX40 agonist ivuxolimab. Receptors originate from an adult with an advanced solid tumor such as melanoma, head and neck, liver or kidney cancer.

The V call is TRBV6-6, the J call TRBJ2-7, with TRBD2 as a possible D gene (5 bases). CDR1 is MNHNY, CDR2 SVGAGI, per germline (reference sequence). With 6 bases removed from V and 5 bases from J, the gap between germline ends came to 11 bases. CDR3 length equals 12 residues. Here the CDR3 reads CASSLGINEQYF. For the CDR3, the DNA is TGTGCCAGCAGCCTCGGGATTAACGAGCAGTACTTC.

This chain links TRBV11-2 with TRBJ1-2; D not resolved. Germline V gives CDR1 SGHAT, CDR2 FQNNGV. V was clipped by 4 bases and J by 1 base, with 19 bases between them. The length of the CDR3 is 17 residues. CDR3 sequence reads: CASSSPRAAAINYGYTF. CDR3 DNA sequence: TGTGCCAGCAGCTCCCCGCGGGCAGCTGCAATTAACTATGGCTACACCTTC.

The rearrangement uses TRBV5-1 and TRBJ2-5; the D is unclear. The CDR3 length is 13 residues. In germline, CDR1 is SGHRS, CDR2 YFSETQ. Trimming cost V 3 bases and J 4 bases, with 10 bases left between them. CDR3 protein: CASSSVPLETQYF. The DNA of the CDR3 is TGCGCCAGCAGCTCGGTCCCTCTAGAGACCCAGTACTTC.

This clone has more than one count but fewer than ten. The chain has TRBV5-1 and TRBJ2-3; 10 bases agree with TRBD1. Germline-derived CDR1 and CDR2 are SGHRS and YFSETQ. With V trimmed by 6 bases and J by 6 bases, 10 bases remained unmatched. The CDR3 is 15 amino acids. In nucleotides, the CDR3 is TGCGCCAGCACCCCCATGGACAGGGGGATGGATACGCAGTATTTT. Protein sequence: CASTPMDRGMDTQYF. The variable domain in full, with the rest retrieved from reference TRBV5-1 and TRBJ2-3, is KAGVTQTPRYLIKTRGQQVTLSCSPISGHRSVSWYQQTPGQGLQFLFEYFSETQRNKGNFPGRFSGRQFSNSRSEMNVSTLELGDSALYLCASTPMDRGMDTQYFGPGTRLTVL.

This chain joins TRBV7-9 and TRBJ1-2, with 8 bases fitting TRBD1. The CDR3 loop spans 15 amino acids. Losses at the gene ends were 5 bases for V and 4 bases for J; bases not matched to a gene: 9. Germline CDR1 reads SEHNR; CDR2 reads FQNEAQ (reference sequence). The CDR3 DNA reads as TGTGCCAGCAGCGTCCCCTCCGGGACAGGCTATGGCTACACCTTC. Its protein product is CASSVPSGTGYGYTF.

The J gene is TRBJ2-3, the V gene TRBV5-6, with 7 positions matching TRBD2. With 0 bases clipped from V and 8 bases from J, the junction kept 12 bases outside the gene matches. The CDR3 is 16 amino acids. Germline CDR1 is SGHDT and CDR2 is YYEEEE. CDR3 sequence: CASSLERLATTPTQYF. CDR3 DNA sequence: TGTGCCAGCAGCTTGGAACGACTAGCAACCACCCCTACGCAGTATTTT.

This chain uses TRBV10-2 with TRBJ2-7, with 10 bases fitting TRBD1. The V gene's germline CDR1 is WSHSY and CDR2 SAAADI. The CDR3 totals 13 residues. Unmatched junction bases numbered 3, after V lost 4 bases and J lost 6 bases. CDR3 bases: TGCGCCAGCAGTGCTGGACAGGGGGGCGAGCAGTACTTC. Protein: CASSAGQGGEQYF.

The gene calls are TRBV15 and TRBJ2-1; D unresolved. The CDR3 runs to 13 residues. CDR1 and CDR2 from the germline V gene are LNHNV and YYDKDF (reference sequence). The V gene lost 0 bases and the J gene lost 6 bases, with 6 bases spanning the gap. The CDR3 is CATSRDPSNEQFF. CDR3 nucleotide sequence: TGTGCCACCAGCAGAGATCCGAGCAATGAGCAGTTCTTC.

The genes are TRBV18 and TRBJ2-5; D is unresolved. The DNA end is a closer match to TRBJ2-7, so the J assignment may be wrong. The CDR3 is made up of 13 amino acids. Germline CDR1 KGHSH, CDR2 LQKENI. The CDR3 reads CASSPGVSYEQYF. As DNA, the CDR3 is TGTGCCAGCTCACCAGGGGTTTCCTACGAGCAGTACTTC.

The J gene is TRBJ2-7, the V gene TRBV5-8; perhaps TRBD2 as D (5 bases). The CDR3 has 14 amino acids. Germline-derived CDR1 and CDR2 are SGHTS and YDEGEE. Trimming took 0 bases from V and 5 from J, leaving 12 bases between them. This CDR3 is CASSLAPGMDEQYF. DNA for the CDR3: TGTGCCAGCAGCTTGGCTCCCGGGATGGACGAGCAGTACTTC.

The J gene is TRBJ2-5, the V gene TRBV29-1, with D perhaps TRBD2 (5 bases). V dropped 4 bases and J dropped 5 bases, with 17 bases sitting between them. This CDR3 spans 14 amino acids. Per germline, CDR1 SQVTM and CDR2 ANQGSEA. CDR3 region: CSVVDWTRGETQYF. The CDR3 DNA sequence: TGCAGCGTTGTGGACTGGACCCGTGGGGAGACCCAGTACTTC.

This clone was seen a handful of times. The chain employs TRBV5-4 and TRBJ2-1; D is perhaps TRBD1 or TRBD2 (5 bases each). Germline V CDR1 and CDR2: SGHNT, YYREEE (reference sequence). The CDR3 totals 14 residues. V lost 1 base, J lost 8 bases, and 13 bases lay in between. In nucleotides, the CDR3 is TGTGCCAGCAGCTTGTTTTTTAGGGGAGATGAGCAGTTCTTC. Translating it yields CASSLFFRGDEQFF.

The chain combines TRBV19 with TRBJ1-2; 8 bases match TRBD1. This CDR3 has 16 residues. CDR1 and CDR2 from the germline V gene are LNHDA and SQIVND (reference sequence). V lost 4 bases, J lost 5 bases, and 12 bases stayed unmatched. The chain's CDR3 is CASSKSETGVRYGYTF. The CDR3 DNA is TGTGCCAGTAGTAAGTCCGAGACAGGGGTGAGGTATGGCTACACCTTC.

This sequence joins TRBV30 and TRBJ1-5; 8 bases are shared with TRBD1. V dropped 1 base and J dropped 14; count of bases not matched to a gene: 13. The germline V gene has CDR1 GTSNPN and CDR2 SVGIG (reference sequence). The CDR3 extends over 14 amino acids. Written as DNA, the CDR3 is TGTGCCTGGAGTGCCCAGGGGACAGGAGGGTTCAAGCATTTT. Amino acid sequence: CAWSAQGTGGFKHF.

V gene TRBV7-9 combines with J gene TRBJ2-3; possible D gene TRBD2, 7 bases. CDR3 size: 14 residues. Trimming took 5 bases from V and 6 from J, leaving 15 bases between them. Germline CDR1 is SEHNR and CDR2 is FQNEAQ (reference sequence). CDR3 sequence: CASSVGGGHDTQYF. The CDR3 DNA reads TGTGCCAGCAGCGTAGGGGGGGGGCATGATACGCAGTATTTT.

The chain combines TRBV6-5 with TRBJ1-4; a weak D match, TRBD1 (5 bases). Deletions cut 6 bases from V and 6 bases from J, with 14 bases between. The CDR3 has 14 residues. Germline-derived CDR1 and CDR2 are MNHEY and SVGAGI. The CDR3 DNA follows: TGTGCCAGCAGGAGGGGAGTCAGCGATGAAAAACTGTTTTTT. The encoded protein is CASRRGVSDEKLFF.

V usage is TRBV29-1 and J usage is TRBJ2-5; 7 bases map to TRBD1. The CDR3 consists of 14 residues. The V and J ends lost 6 bases and 7 bases, in that order; junction bases with no gene match: 14. Germline V lookup: CDR1 SQVTM, CDR2 ANQGSEA. The CDR3 protein is CSVRQGPVVRTQYF. The DNA for the CDR3 is TGCAGCGTCCGACAGGGCCCAGTGGTGAGGACCCAGTACTTC.

The sample holds a few counts of this clone. The chain carries TRBV5-6 and TRBJ2-3; 7 nucleotides agree with TRBD1. This CDR3 has 16 residues. V was pared by 0 bases and J by 3 bases, with 7 bases of the junction left unmatched. Looked up from germline, CDR1 is SGHDT and CDR2 is YYEEEE. The CDR3 nucleotides read TGTGCCAGCAGCTTGGAGAGGGACAGCCCAACAGATACGCAGTATTTT. Translated, it gives CASSLERDSPTDTQYF.

The CDR3 loop is CASSFLAGGLNGELFF. CDR3 DNA sequence: TGTGCCAGCAGTTTCCTAGCGGGGGGGCTAAACGGGGAGCTGTTTTTT. The chain links TRBV27 to TRBJ2-2, with 12 positions matching TRBD2. The CDR3 has 16 amino acids. With 3 bases clipped from V and 7 bases from J, the junction kept 6 bases outside the gene matches. The V gene's germline CDR1 is MNHEY and CDR2 SMNVEV (reference sequence).

This clone was seen a few times. The V gene is TRBV5-1, the J gene TRBJ2-5, with TRBD1 identical over 8 bases. The trim removed 3 bases at V and 2 bases at J, leaving 9 bases unmatched. Germline loops: CDR1 SGHRS, CDR2 YFSETQ. The CDR3 runs 16 residues. The CDR3: CASSSGPQGGQETQYF. In nucleotides, the CDR3 is TGCGCCAGCAGCTCCGGCCCACAGGGGGGTCAAGAGACCCAGTACTTC.

V gene TRBV19 combines with J gene TRBJ1-5; D ambiguous. The CDR3 length is 12 residues. V dropped 3 bases and J dropped 2 bases, with 2 bases sitting between them. Germline CDR1 is LNHDA and CDR2 is SQIVND (reference sequence). CDR3 region: CASSMGNQPQHF. CDR3 bases: TGTGCCAGTAGTATGGGCAATCAGCCCCAGCATTTT.

The chain is built from TRBV19 and TRBJ1-2, with 9 nucleotides matching TRBD1. V dropped 9 bases and J dropped 6; count of bases not matched to a gene: 11. The germline V gene encodes CDR1 LNHDA and CDR2 SQIVND (reference sequence). The CDR3 is made up of 14 amino acids. CDR3 protein: CASNFGQGRDGYTF. CDR3 sequence (DNA): TGTGCCAGCAATTTCGGACAGGGGCGGGATGGCTACACCTTC.

The CDR3 DNA sequence: TGCGCCAGCAGCTTAGGTCTAACGAACACCGGGGAGCTGTTTTTT. Translation gives CASSLGLTNTGELFF. V usage is TRBV5-1 and J usage is TRBJ2-2, with D uncertain. Germline lookup yields CDR1 SGHRS and CDR2 YFSETQ. The CDR3 sequence is 15 residues long. Trimming shortened V by 2 bases and J by 0 bases, and 8 bases separated the two germline ends.

V and J are TRBV6-1 and TRBJ1-1; no clear D. This CDR3 region has 15 residues. Germline V gene data show CDR1 as MNHNS and CDR2 as SASEGT. The V gene lost 1 base and the J gene lost 4 bases, with 13 bases spanning the gap. This chain's CDR3 is CASSEVGQPGTEAFF. The CDR3 bases are TGTGCCAGCAGTGAAGTGGGTCAGCCTGGCACTGAAGCTTTCTTT.

This clone showed up just a few times. This chain connects TRBV9 to TRBJ2-3; 11 bases are a match to TRBD2. The germline V gene encodes CDR1 SGDLS and CDR2 YYNGEE. Germline trimming cut 0 bases from V and 3 bases from J; bases unmatched to any gene: 3. The CDR3 is 16 amino acids. The DNA of the CDR3 is TGTGCCAGCAGCGTAGGTAGCGGGAGGGGAACAGATACGCAGTATTTT. Protein sequence: CASSVGSGRGTDTQYF.

This chain joins TRBV2 and TRBJ2-3, with D possibly matching TRBD1 (6 bases). V shed 8 bases and J shed 1 base, with 13 bases lying between them. The CDR3 loop spans 14 amino acids. Germline V gene lookup returns CDR1 SNHLY and CDR2 FYNNEI. The chain's CDR3 is CASSGPGGTDTQYF. The CDR3 DNA is TGTGCCAGCTCAGGCCCAGGGGGCACAGATACGCAGTATTTT.

The chain links TRBV10-3 to TRBJ2-5, with a possible D match to TRBD2 (5 bases). Near its end, the DNA agrees better with TRBJ2-7, so the J call may be wrong. Per the germline V gene, CDR1 is ENHRY and CDR2 is SYGVKD. The CDR3 is 13 amino acids. Here the CDR3 DNA reads TGTGCCATCAGCGCCGCAGGAGGCTACGAGCAGTACTTC. Translating gives CAISAAGGYEQYF.

This chain uses TRBV5-1 with TRBJ1-2, with no clear D. CDR3 length equals 15 residues. V lost 0 bases to trimming and J lost 6 bases, with 15 bases between them. Germline CDR1 reads SGHRS; CDR2 reads YFSETQ. The CDR3 region has the DNA TGCGCCAGCAGCTTGGTGTCCCGGGAGTGGGATGGCTACACCTTC. Its protein product is CASSLVSREWDGYTF.

A few counts support this clone. V gene TRBV5-6 combines with J gene TRBJ2-1; 12 bases line up with TRBD2. V was pared by 4 bases and J by 5 bases, with 1 base of the junction left unmatched. The CDR3 sequence is 14 residues long. From germline, CDR1 is SGHDT and CDR2 YYEEEE. The CDR3: CASSRLAGDNEQFF. DNA for the CDR3: TGTGCCAGCAGCCGACTAGCGGGAGACAATGAGCAGTTCTTC.

The CDR3 region is CASGLVQGFGYEQYF. The CDR3 DNA sequence: TGTGCTAGTGGTTTGGTACAGGGTTTCGGCTACGAGCAGTACTTC. The V gene is TRBV12-5, the J gene TRBJ2-7, with a possible D match to TRBD1 (6 bases). The CDR3 totals 15 residues. The germline gives CDR1 LGHNT, CDR2 FRNRAP. Trimming shortened V by 0 bases and J by 3 bases, and 12 bases separated the two germline ends. Drawing the rest from reference TRBV12-5 and TRBJ2-7, the complete variable domain is DARVTQTPRHKVTEMGQEVTMRCQPILGHNTVFWYRQTMMQGLELLAYFRNRAPLDDSGMPKDRFSAEMPDATLATLKIQPSEPRDSAVYFCASGLVQGFGYEQYFGPGTRLTVT.